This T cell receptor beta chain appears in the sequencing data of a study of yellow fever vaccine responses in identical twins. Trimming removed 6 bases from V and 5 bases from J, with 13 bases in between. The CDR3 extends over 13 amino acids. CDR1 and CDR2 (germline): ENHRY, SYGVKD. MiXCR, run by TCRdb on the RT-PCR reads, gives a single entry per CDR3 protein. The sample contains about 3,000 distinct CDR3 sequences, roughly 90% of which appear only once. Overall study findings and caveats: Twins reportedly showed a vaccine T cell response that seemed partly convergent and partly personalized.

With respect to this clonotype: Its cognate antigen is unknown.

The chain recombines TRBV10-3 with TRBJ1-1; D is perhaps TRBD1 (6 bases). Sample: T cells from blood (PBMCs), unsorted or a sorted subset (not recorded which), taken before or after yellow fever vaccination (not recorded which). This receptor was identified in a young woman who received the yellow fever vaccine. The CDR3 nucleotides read TGTGCCATCAGGATGGGACATCTGACTGAAGCTTTCTTT. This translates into CAIRMGHLTEAFF.